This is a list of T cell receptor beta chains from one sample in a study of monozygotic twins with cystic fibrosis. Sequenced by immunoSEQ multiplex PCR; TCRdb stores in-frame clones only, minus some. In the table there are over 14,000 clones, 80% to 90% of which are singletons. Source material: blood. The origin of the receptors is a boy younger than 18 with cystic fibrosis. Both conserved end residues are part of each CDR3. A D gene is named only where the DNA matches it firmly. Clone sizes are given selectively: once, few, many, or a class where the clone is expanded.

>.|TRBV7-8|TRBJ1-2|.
CASSLGPGDNYGYTF
TGTGCCAGCAGCTTAGGTCCAGGGGATAACTATGGCTACACCTTC
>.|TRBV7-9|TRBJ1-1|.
CASSLGPAEAFF
TGTGCCAGCAGCTTAGGGCCAGCCGAAGCTTTCTTT
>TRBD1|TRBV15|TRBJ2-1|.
CATSRAGTGAGEQFF
TGTGCCACCAGCAGGGCCGGGACAGGGGCCGGAGAGCAGTTCTTC
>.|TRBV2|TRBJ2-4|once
CASSQDRKNIQYF
TGTGCCAGCAGCCAAGACAGGAAAAACATTCAGTACTTC
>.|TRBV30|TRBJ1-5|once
CAWSPGPLANQPQHF
TGTGCCTGGAGCCCGGGGCCCCTGGCAAATCAGCCCCAGCATTTT
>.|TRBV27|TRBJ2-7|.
CASSPGGGYEQYF
TGTGCCAGCAGCCCCGGAGGGGGCTACGAGCAGTACTTC
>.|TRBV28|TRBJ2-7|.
CASSFGQAYEQYF
TGTGCCAGCAGTTTTGGGCAGGCCTACGAGCAGTACTTC
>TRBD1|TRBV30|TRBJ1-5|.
CAWSRTGANQPQHF
TGTGCCTGGAGTAGGACAGGAGCAAATCAGCCCCAGCATTTT
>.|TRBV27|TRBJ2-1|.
CASAYWAGFSYNEQFF
TGTGCCAGCGCCTATTGGGCGGGATTCTCCTACAATGAGCAGTTCTTC
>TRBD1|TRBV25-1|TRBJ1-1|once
CASSLTGGSNTEAFF
TGTGCCAGCAGCCTGACAGGGGGCTCGAACACTGAAGCTTTCTTT
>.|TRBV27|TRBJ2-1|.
CASSRGFGDNEQFF
TGTGCCAGCAGTCGGGGTTTCGGAGACAATGAGCAGTTCTTC
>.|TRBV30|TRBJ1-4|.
CAWSVRAANEKLFF
TGTGCCTGGAGTGTAAGGGCCGCTAATGAAAAACTGTTTTTT
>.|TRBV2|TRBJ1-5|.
CASRGQTDYSNQPQHF
TGTGCCAGCAGAGGACAGACAGATTATAGCAATCAGCCCCAGCATTTT
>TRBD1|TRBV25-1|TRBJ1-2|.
CASSAYPQGAFPNYGYTF
TGTGCCAGCAGTGCGTATCCACAGGGGGCCTTCCCTAACTATGGCTACACCTTC
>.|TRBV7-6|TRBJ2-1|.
CASSGGIGGYNEQFF
TGTGCCAGCAGCGGGGGGATAGGGGGCTACAATGAGCAGTTCTTC
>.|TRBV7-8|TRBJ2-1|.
CASSLGGVGAYYNEQFF
TGTGCCAGCAGCTTAGGCGGGGTAGGGGCCTATTACAATGAGCAGTTCTTC
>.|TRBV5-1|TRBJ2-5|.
CASSLRTSPAQETQYF
TGCGCCAGCAGCTTGCGGACTTCCCCAGCCCAAGAGACCCAGTACTTC
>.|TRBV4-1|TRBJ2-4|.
CASSPLGESLAKNIQYF
TGCGCCAGCAGCCCCTTAGGTGAGAGTCTGGCCAAAAACATTCAGTACTTC
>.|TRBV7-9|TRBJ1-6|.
CASSPGWQGGSPLHF
TGTGCCAGCAGTCCTGGTTGGCAGGGTGGATCACCCCTCCACTTT
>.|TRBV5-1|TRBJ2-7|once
CASSLPGTYHYEQYF
TGCGCCAGCAGCCTCCCAGGGACTTATCATTACGAGCAGTACTTC
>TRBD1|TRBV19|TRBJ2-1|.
CASSPDRAYNEQFF
TGTGCCAGTAGCCCCGACAGGGCCTACAATGAGCAGTTCTTC
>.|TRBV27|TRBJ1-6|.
CASSFMGDSPLHF
TGTGCCAGCAGTTTTATGGGGGATTCACCCCTCCACTTT
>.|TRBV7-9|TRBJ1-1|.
CASSSWGNSGSEAFF
TGTGCCAGCAGCTCTTGGGGAAACTCAGGGTCTGAAGCTTTCTTT
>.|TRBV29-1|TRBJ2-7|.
CSAGDYEQYF
TGCAGCGCAGGGGACTACGAGCAGTACTTC
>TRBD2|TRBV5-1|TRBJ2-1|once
CASSASGSTYNEQFF
TGCGCCAGCAGCGCGAGCGGGAGTACCTACAATGAGCAGTTCTTC
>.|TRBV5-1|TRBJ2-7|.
CASSLKGEQYF
TGCGCCAGCAGCTTGAAGGGCGAGCAGTACTTC
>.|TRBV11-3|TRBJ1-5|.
CASSLATGGQGRWQPQHF
TGTGCCAGCAGCTTAGCCACCGGGGGGCAGGGTAGGTGGCAGCCCCAGCATTTT
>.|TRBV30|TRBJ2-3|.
CAWTPSADTQYF
TGTGCCTGGACCCCTAGCGCGGATACGCAGTATTTT
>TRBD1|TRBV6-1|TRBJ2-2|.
CASSGQGATGELFF
TGTGCCAGCAGCGGACAGGGGGCCACCGGGGAGCTGTTTTTT
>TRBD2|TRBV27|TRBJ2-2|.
CASSLAGTSGREAGELFF
TGTGCCAGCAGTTTAGCCGGGACTAGCGGGAGGGAGGCCGGGGAGCTGTTTTTT
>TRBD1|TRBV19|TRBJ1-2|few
CASSRTGVDYGYTF
TGTGCCAGTAGCCGGACAGGGGTGGACTATGGCTACACCTTC
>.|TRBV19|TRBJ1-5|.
CASSIRKGEKLYSNQPQHF
TGTGCCAGTAGTATCAGGAAAGGGGAGAAATTATATAGCAATCAGCCCCAGCATTTT
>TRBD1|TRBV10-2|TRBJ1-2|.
CASSVPGQGIVSYGYTF
TGCGCCAGCAGTGTGCCGGGACAGGGCATCGTTAGCTATGGCTACACCTTC
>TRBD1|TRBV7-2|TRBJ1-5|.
CASSARTGGNQPQHF
TGTGCCAGCAGCGCCCGGACAGGGGGCAATCAGCCCCAGCATTTT
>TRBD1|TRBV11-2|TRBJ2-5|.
CASSSGQASWETQYF
TGTGCCAGCAGCTCTGGACAGGCCTCTTGGGAGACCCAGTACTTC
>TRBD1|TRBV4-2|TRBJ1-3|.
CASSPKDRAGNTIYF
TGTGCCAGCAGCCCGAAAGACAGGGCTGGAAACACCATATATTTT
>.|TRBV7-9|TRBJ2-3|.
CASSLERTGIGTQYF
TGTGCCAGCAGCTTAGAGAGGACCGGAATAGGTACGCAGTATTTT
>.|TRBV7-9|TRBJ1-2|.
CASSLWSGDRVRTYGYTF
TGTGCCAGCAGCTTATGGTCGGGGGACCGCGTACGGACCTATGGCTACACCTTC
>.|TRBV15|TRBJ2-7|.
CATSNKKRKGSHYEQYF
TGTGCCACCAGCAACAAGAAGAGAAAGGGATCCCACTACGAGCAGTACTTC
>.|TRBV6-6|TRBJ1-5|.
CASSYERNQPQHF
TGTGCCAGCAGTTACGAACGCAACCAGCCCCAGCATTTT
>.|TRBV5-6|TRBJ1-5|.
CASSLRGYSNQPQHF
TGTGCCAGCAGCTTGCGGGGATATAGCAATCAGCCCCAGCATTTT
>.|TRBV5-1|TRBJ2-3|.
CASSLAVSAGLPDTQYF
TGCGCCAGCAGCTTGGCTGTGTCGGCGGGACTGCCAGATACGCAGTATTTT
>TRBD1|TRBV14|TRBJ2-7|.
CASSLASGQGNNREYF
TGTGCCAGCAGCCTCGCCTCGGGACAGGGAAATAACCGGGAGTACTTC
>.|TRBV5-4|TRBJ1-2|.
CASSLDRLNYGYTF
TGTGCCAGCAGCCTCGACAGACTTAACTATGGCTACACCTTC
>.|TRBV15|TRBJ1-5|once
CATSQGAQPQHF
TGTGCCACCAGCCAGGGAGCTCAGCCCCAGCATTTT
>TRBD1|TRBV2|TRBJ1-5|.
CASSDRADQPQHF
TGTGCCAGCAGCGACAGGGCTGATCAGCCCCAGCATTTT
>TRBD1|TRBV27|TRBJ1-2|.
CASSRGRGLNYGYTF
TGTGCCAGCAGCCGGGGTAGGGGGCTTAACTATGGCTACACCTTC
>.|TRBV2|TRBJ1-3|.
CASAWEGNTIYF
TGTGCCAGCGCCTGGGAGGGAAACACCATATATTTT
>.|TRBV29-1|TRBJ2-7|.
CSVDVAGSYEQYF
TGCAGCGTTGACGTTGCGGGTTCCTACGAGCAGTACTTC
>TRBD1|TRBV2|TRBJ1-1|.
CASGRQGGNTEAFF
TGTGCCAGCGGAAGACAGGGGGGGAACACTGAAGCTTTCTTT
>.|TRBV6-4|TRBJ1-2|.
CASSDSGRLGGYTF
TGTGCCAGCAGTGACTCGGGCAGGTTGGGAGGCTACACCTTC
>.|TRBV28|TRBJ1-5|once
CASSYSNLRRGNQPQHF
TGTGCCAGCAGTTACTCAAACCTCCGCCGGGGTAATCAGCCCCAGCATTTT
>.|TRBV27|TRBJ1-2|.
CASSLARTVYGYTF
TGTGCCAGCAGTCTCGCACGGACAGTCTATGGCTACACCTTC